This T cell receptor (beta chain) was sequenced for a study of T cells in Graves' hyperthyroidism and ophthalmopathy. CDR1 and CDR2 (germline): SGHVS, FQNEAQ. The CDR3 runs 15 residues. Trimming cost V 4 bases and J 0 bases; bases outside gene matches: 3. Authors of the study amplified TCR beta CDR3 regions from RNA transcripts. When the TCR CDR3 underwent first-round RT-PCR, the HTBI primer set was used. MiXCR was run by TCRdb on the multiplex PCR reads, yielding one entry per CDR3 protein. The repertoire consists of nearly 750,000 distinct CDR3 sequences, with approximately 40% occurring once and the leading ten covering less than 40%. Newly diagnosed patients aged 18 to 65 had hyperthyroidism of under 2 months' duration.

The chain joins TRBV7-8 to TRBJ1-1; 9 nucleotides align to TRBD1. The clonotype originates from a woman in her thirties or forties with Graves' hyperthyroidism. What was sequenced was blood. CDR3 in DNA: TGTGCCAGCAGCTGGGACAGGGACGTGAACACTGAAGCTTTCTTT. Amino acid sequence: CASSWDRDVNTEAFF.